The clone carrying this T cell receptor beta chain showed up just a few times. The antigen is undetermined. Other DNA variants within this sample encode the same CDR3. This CDR3 comprises 15 residues. The germline V gene has CDR1 MNHNS and CDR2 SASEGT. V lost 1 base and J 3 bases, leaving 10 bases between the germline ends. The stimulus was an HIV-1 Gag 15-mer peptide pool, about 1 ug/peptide/mL. CD4+ T cells upregulating both CD40 ligand and CD69 were sorted as responding cells. The data stem from a study of persistence of HIV-infected CD4 T cells. This was the immunoSEQ version 4 assay in survey mode. Repertoires were generated with immunoSEQ multiplex PCR, while TCRdb's copy carries only in-frame clones and drops some. The sample records about 20,000 clones, 60% to 80% being singletons.

This chain connects TRBV6-1 to TRBJ1-5, with a tentative D call TRBD1 (5 bases). The sequenced sample was CD4+ T cells sorted from PBMCs after approximately 18-hour stimulation, obtained from a patient who received antiretroviral therapy. The receptor was isolated from an adult woman with HIV who was CMV-seropositive. The CDR3 bases are TGTGCCAGCAGTGAAGTCGGGGGATACAATCAGCCCCAGCATTTT. It codes for CASSEVGGYNQPQHF.